This TCR beta chain was sequenced during a study of T cells in Graves' hyperthyroidism and ophthalmopathy (dated by TCRdb to the late 2010s). With regard to the full study: Peripheral blood was collected at initial diagnosis, before any treatment. Thyroid tissue and blood T-cell repertoires from about six Graves' hyperthyroidism patients were also compared in the study. To identify TCR V-J signatures that set the groups apart, the researchers used a discovery cohort of about a hundred patients, made up of some 41 with Graves' ophthalmopathy and some 60 with stable Graves' hyperthyroidism. For training and testing, the 100 or so patients in the discovery cohort were randomly divided in a 7:3 ratio. After blood sampling, hyperthyroidism patients were treated with methimazole at a starting dose of 30 mg daily, and ophthalmopathy patients were treated with high-dose intravenous methylprednisolone. TCR Vbeta CDR3 sequencing of approximately 140 peripheral blood samples (over 40 ophthalmopathy, about 74 hyperthyroidism and some 17 progressor patients) is reported in the paper. Prospective prediction of ophthalmopathy was tested in an independent validation cohort consisting of under 20 hyperthyroidism patients and approximately 16 patients who later progressed to ophthalmopathy. General conclusions and limits of the study: No statistical method was used to set the sample size in advance, and investigators knew the group allocation. A 13 V-J signature model separated ophthalmopathy from stable hyperthyroidism, with 87.88% sensitivity and 81.08% specificity in cross-validation and 80%/75% in testing. Most expanded thyroid clonotypes (frequency above 0.001) were also detected in blood, a finding suggesting that blood repertoires may reflect thyroid immune responses. In validation, the model predicted progression to ophthalmopathy with around 71% sensitivity and around 72% specificity, a median of 6.5 months before onset.

Moderately to severely active disease, a Clinical Activity Score of at least 3, a NOSPECS grade of at least 4, and a duration under 3 months were present in ophthalmopathy patients. The study excluded patients with uncontrolled infections, other autoimmune diseases, pregnancy or lactation. Diagnoses were based on clinical symptoms, serum thyroxine and TRAb, thyroid ultrasound and orbital computed tomography. Ficoll-Paque density gradient centrifugation was used to isolate PBMCs from 9.5 to 10 ml of fresh peripheral blood. Total RNA was extracted using Trizol reagent, and RNA quality was assessed on an Agilent 2100 Bioanalyzer. This clonotype was seen repeatedly, ten times or more. There is no known antigen for this receptor. One base away there is no much larger clone; base qualities are not given. Including cysteine and phenylalanine, the CDR3 has 13 amino acids. The CDR3 DNA has 39 bases and is translated from base 1. Taken from the germline V gene, the CDR1 and CDR2 loops are MNHNS and SASEGT. V is shortened by 7 bases, J by 7 bases, and the region joining them spans 13 bases.

The TCR beta CDR3 regions were amplified from the RNA transcripts. The TCR CDR3 was subjected to a first round of RT-PCR using the HTBI primer set and the Qiagen OneStep RT-PCR kit. The libraries were constructed in a second round of multiplex PCR and then size-selected and purified. Paired-end sequencing of the libraries was performed with 100 bp reads on an Illumina HiSeq2000. The source study handled its data this way. SOAPnuke was used to process the raw data, with reads discarded if the reads contained adapters or uncalled bases, had a mean Phred below 15, or lacked an exact constant-primer or identifier match. COPE v1.2.5 was used to merge high-quality paired reads, and clonotypes were defined as unique nucleotide sequences. MiTCR v1.1 was used to align clonotypes to the IMGT TRBV, TRBD and TRBJ reference segments. The analysis included only V-J combinations with a frequency above 0.0001, which together covered approximately 99% of the repertoires. The TCS score was defined as F50 (clonal expansion) divided by E x V (chaos), with BLOSUM62-based TCRdist calculated between CDR3 peptides within each V-J. Welch's t-statistics and random forest reduced roughly 500 V-J features to 13, which were used in a naive Bayes classifier (R e1071). The public reads were run again by TCRdb, first through fastp at Q25 and then through MiXCR, and only productive beta chains were kept. Rows are combined by CDR3 protein, so each entry shows the most common genes and DNA. Here the V and J calls rest on TCRdb's processing, not on the authors' analysis. Counted in this sample were approximately 400,000 distinct CDR3 sequences; around 13% of them appeared once. The ten largest clones represent about 20% of the sample.

This TCR derives from a woman in her 30s with Graves' ophthalmopathy. Sample: blood. Rearrangement joined TRBV6-1 to TRBJ2-2; TRBD1 could be the D gene, as 6 bases match. At the DNA level, the sequence is TGTGCCAGCAAAACAGGGTCCATCGGGGAGCTGTTTTTT. It translates as CASKTGSIGELFF.